The T cell receptor (beta chain) under discussion was sequenced for a study of T cells in Graves' hyperthyroidism and ophthalmopathy. Whole-study context: Peripheral blood was secured at the point of initial diagnosis, before any treatment.

Germline V lookup: CDR1 SEHNR, CDR2 FQNEAQ (reference sequence). This CDR3 comprises 16 residues. Trimming shortened V by 1 base and J by 2 bases, and 13 bases separated the two germline ends. A patient was excluded if there was uncontrolled infection, other autoimmune disease, pregnancy or lactation. This clonotype was seen at least ten times. RNA transcripts were the template for amplifying TCR beta CDR3 regions. Researchers ran a first-round RT-PCR on the TCR CDR3 using the HTBI primer set. TCRdb processed the multiplex PCR reads anew with MiXCR; each CDR3 protein has one entry. Seen here are 50,000 to 60,000 distinct CDR3 sequences, 48% observed once, and the top ten hold roughly a tenth.

The chain joins TRBV7-9 to TRBJ2-3; no definite D call. The clonotype was recovered from a woman aged 45-65 years with Graves' ophthalmopathy. The sequenced material came from blood. The CDR3: CASSLDVGSTTDTQYF. DNA for the CDR3: TGTGCCAGCAGCTTAGATGTGGGGTCTACCACAGATACGCAGTATTTT. Based on the CDR3 plus reference TRBV7-9 and TRBJ2-3, the full variable domain is DTGVSQNPRHKITKRGQNVTFRCDPISEHNRLYWYRQTLGQGPEFLTYFQNEAQLEKSRLLSDRFSAERPKGSFSTLEIQRTEQGDSAMYLCASSLDVGSTTDTQYFGPGTRLTVL.